Below are 6 T cell receptor beta chains sequenced from a single sample in a study of T cells in Graves' hyperthyroidism and ophthalmopathy (dated by TCRdb to 2018 to 2020). The library was made by multiplex PCR. These reads were obtained on an Illumina HiSeq 2000. TCR beta CDR3 regions were amplified from RNA transcripts. A first-round RT-PCR of the TCR CDR3 used the HTBI primer set with the Qiagen OneStep RT-PCR kit. TCRdb reprocessed the public reads (quality trimming at Q25 with fastp, clone calling with MiXCR) and kept in-frame beta chains. Each entry is one CDR3 protein sequence, shown with its most common DNA and genes. Counted in this sample were almost 600,000 distinct CDR3 sequences; roughly 13% of them appeared once. Jointly, the top ten make up less than 6% of the sample. Sequencing used blood. The receptors here all came from a woman between 25 and 40 years old with Graves' hyperthyroidism that later progressed to Graves' ophthalmopathy.

This clonotype showed up just a few times. The CDR3 DNA is TGTGCCAGCAGTTACTCGAGACAGGGGAGCGCCTACGAGCAGTACTTC. It is translated as CASSYSRQGSAYEQYF. The chain employs TRBV6-5 and TRBJ2-7; TRBD1 matches 8 bases. The CDR3 has 16 residues. V dropped 0 bases and J dropped 2; count of bases not matched to a gene: 6. Germline lookup yields CDR1 MNHEY and CDR2 SVGAGI.

Many counts were recorded for this clonotype. This chain connects TRBV28 to TRBJ1-2; D is possibly TRBD1 (5 bases). The CDR3 is 14 amino acids. Germline lookup yields CDR1 MDHEN and CDR2 SYDVKM. V lost 8 bases, J lost 5 bases, and 18 bases lay in between. The CDR3 reads CASGSGWGAYGYTF. CDR3 coding DNA: TGTGCCAGCGGGAGCGGTTGGGGCGCGTATGGCTACACCTTC.

This clonotype was seen at least ten times. The chain carries TRBV11-2 and TRBJ2-2, with unresolved D. Trimming pared 2 bases from V and 9 bases from J, leaving 16 bases between. The CDR3 runs to 15 residues. Germline V gene sequence: CDR1 SGHAT, CDR2 FQNNGV. CDR3 residues: CASSLSPGTARELFF. The CDR3 DNA sequence: TGTGCCAGCAGCTTAAGTCCGGGCACGGCGAGGGAGCTGTTTTTT.

In this sample, this clonotype turned up many times. The chain is built from TRBV12-3 or TRBV12-4 and TRBJ1-2; D call uncertain. The length of the CDR3 is 11 residues. Trimming removed 7 bases at V and 7 bases at J, with 10 bases between. The CDR3 sequence is CASTHGAGYTF. The CDR3 region has the DNA TGTGCCAGCACCCACGGAGCTGGCTACACCTTC.

This clonotype was recorded at least ten times. V is TRBV20-1 and J is TRBJ1-6, with 7 bases aligning to TRBD1. The V and J ends lost 4 bases and 6 bases, in that order; junction bases with no gene match: 6. Germline assignment: CDR1 DFQATT and CDR2 SNEGSKA (reference sequence). This CDR3 spans 14 amino acids. The CDR3 region is CSATGGGTNSPLHF. CDR3 sequence (DNA): TGCAGTGCTACAGGGGGGGGGACTAATTCACCCCTCCACTTT.

This clonotype was found many times. This sequence joins TRBV20-1 and TRBJ2-1; D unresolved. V was shortened by 0 bases and J by 8 bases, with 20 bases between the two germline ends. The length of the CDR3 is 16 residues. Per germline, CDR1 DFQATT and CDR2 SNEGSKA (reference sequence). The CDR3 nucleotides are TGCAGTGCTAGAGATCTCAGGTTCTATTCGGTCGATGAGCAGTTCTTC. It specifies CSARDLRFYSVDEQFF.